The present T cell receptor beta chain was sequenced within a study of CD8 T cells in ankylosing spondylitis. Broader study findings: In ankylosing spondylitis blood, a motif of eight highly homologous TCR beta variants appeared characteristic.

Germline CDR1 MDHEN, CDR2 SYDVKM. Trimming at V came to 5 bases and at J to 2 bases, leaving 8 bases not matched to a gene. CDR3 length: 15 residues. MiXCR was run by TCRdb on the 5' RACE reads, yielding one entry per CDR3 protein. Counted here are approximately 520,000 distinct CDR3 sequences, about 5.4% occurring once; the ten biggest clones make up under 4.5%. Ten or more counts support this clonotype. Its antigen is undetermined. V gene TRBV28 combines with J gene TRBJ2-7; TRBD1 matches 8 bases. The origin of this receptor is a male donor with ankylosing spondylitis. The sample taken for sequencing was blood, either unsorted or a sorted T cell fraction (not recorded which). The CDR3 DNA sequence: TGTGCCAGCAGTCCACGGACAGGGATGGCCTACGAGCAGTACTTC. This codes for CASSPRTGMAYEQYF.